The 25 T cell receptor beta chains below come from one sample, sequenced in a study of blood T cell repertoires in COVID-19 (dated by TCRdb to 2018 to 2021). The library was generated by the immunoSEQ multiplex PCR assay. Not all clones reach the TCRdb copy of this immuneACCESS table, which keeps in-frame sequences only. Checked studies attribute under half of the gap to unresolved V genes and leave the rest unexplained. The sample table shows under 500,000 clones, and approximately 92% are seen once. Roughly 1.1% of the sample is in the top ten clones. Sequencing was performed on PBMCs or T cells enriched from blood (not recorded which). These receptors were collected from a man aged 25 to 40 who had recovered from COVID-19.

J is TRBJ1-4 and V is TRBV29-1, with D possibly being TRBD1 (5 bases). V was clipped by 4 bases and J by 2 bases, with 20 bases between them. This CDR3 has 17 amino acids. Germline loops: CDR1 SQVTM, CDR2 ANQGSEA. In nucleotides, the CDR3 is TGCAGCGTTGGGTCAGGGAACCTCCGCCACACTAATGAAAAACTGTTTTTT. Its translation is CSVGSGNLRHTNEKLFF.

The CDR3 nucleotides read TGTGCCAGCAGCTTAAACGACAGGAGCACAGATACGCAGTATTTT. Translation gives CASSLNDRSTDTQYF. The chain combines TRBV7-9 with TRBJ2-3; D might be TRBD1 (6 bases). This CDR3 contains 15 residues. The V end lost 2 bases, the J end lost 0 bases, and 9 bases lay between the germline ends. Germline-derived CDR1 and CDR2 are SEHNR and FQNEAQ (reference sequence).

This chain joins TRBV30 and TRBJ1-1; maybe TRBD1 (6 bases). The CDR3 spans 13 residues. The germline V gene encodes CDR1 GTSNPN and CDR2 SVGIG (reference sequence). The CDR3 coding sequence is TGTGCGCATCGGGACACCACTAACACTGAAGCTTTCTTT. It encodes CAHRDTTNTEAFF.

The table lists this clone with a count of one. The V gene is TRBV27, the J gene TRBJ1-4; 11 bases fit TRBD1. Germline V gene sequence: CDR1 MNHEY, CDR2 SMNVEV (reference sequence). This CDR3 contains 17 residues. Unmatched junction bases numbered 15, after V lost 7 bases and J lost 8 bases. The CDR3 sequence is CASTGIRTGGAFEKLFF. For the CDR3, the DNA is TGTGCCAGCACAGGAATAAGGACAGGGGGCGCCTTCGAAAAACTGTTTTTT.

The gene calls are TRBV29-1 and TRBJ2-1; 13 bases map to TRBD2. J was trimmed by 3 bases and V by 1 base; bases with no gene match: 6. The germline CDR1 and CDR2 sequences are SQVTM and ANQGSEA. The CDR3 runs to 17 residues. The chain's CDR3 is CSVEVLAGGLYYNEQFF. Written as DNA, the CDR3 is TGCAGCGTTGAAGTACTAGCGGGAGGGCTCTACTACAATGAGCAGTTCTTC.

This chain links TRBV28 with TRBJ1-2; D gene ambiguous. Germline V gives CDR1 MDHEN, CDR2 SYDVKM. V was pared by 4 bases and J by 5 bases, with 8 bases between. This CDR3 comprises 12 residues. DNA of the CDR3: TGTGCCAGCAGTTCCGCCAGGTATGGCTACACCTTC. Amino acids: CASSSARYGYTF.

The J gene is TRBJ2-7, the V gene TRBV3-1 (or the pseudogene TRBV3-2); D is possibly TRBD1 (5 bases). Germline V gives CDR1 LGHDT, CDR2 YNNKEL (reference sequence). The CDR3 covers 14 residues. V was pared by 0 bases and J by 5 bases, with 11 bases between. The CDR3 DNA is TGTGCCAGCAGCCAAGAGTGGCAGGGCAACGAGCAGTACTTC. This sequence encodes CASSQEWQGNEQYF.

The chain employs TRBV27 and TRBJ2-5; 9 nucleotides agree with TRBD2. There are 17 residues in the CDR3. V lost 7 bases to trimming and J lost 2 bases; unmatched junction nucleotides: 14. In germline, CDR1 is MNHEY, CDR2 SMNVEV (reference sequence). CDR3 loop: CASKTFMAGGRQETQYF. CDR3 nucleotide sequence: TGTGCCAGCAAGACTTTTATGGCGGGAGGGAGGCAAGAGACCCAGTACTTC.

The chain combines TRBV28 with TRBJ1-2; D gene uncertain. V lost 8 bases, J lost 0 bases, and 4 bases lay in between. The CDR3 covers 11 residues. CDR1 and CDR2 from the germline V gene are MDHEN and SYDVKM. The CDR3 is CASAANYGYTF. As DNA, the CDR3 is TGTGCCAGCGCAGCTAACTATGGCTACACCTTC.

This chain joins TRBV27 and TRBJ1-2; 9 bases are a match to TRBD1. Per the germline V gene, CDR1 is MNHEY and CDR2 is SMNVEV (reference sequence). This CDR3 has 12 amino acids. The V gene end was trimmed by 6 bases and the J gene end by 6 bases; junction bases not matched to a gene: 2. The CDR3 region has the DNA TGTGCCAGCAGACAGGGGGCGAATGGCTACACCTTC. Amino acids: CASRQGANGYTF.

The V gene is TRBV3-1 (or the pseudogene TRBV3-2), the J gene TRBJ1-1; D is ambiguous. The germline V and J ends were trimmed by 1 base and 10 bases, with 7 bases remaining between them. The CDR3 totals 11 residues. CDR1 is LGHDT, CDR2 YNNKEL, per germline (reference sequence). Here the CDR3 reads CASSQGPRAFF. The CDR3 DNA is TGTGCCAGCAGCCAAGGGCCTAGAGCTTTCTTT.

The chain joins TRBV4-1 to TRBJ1-4, with 7 nucleotides matching TRBD1. V lost 6 bases, J lost 6 bases, and 1 base stayed unmatched. Germline CDR1 is MGHRA and CDR2 is YSYEKL. The CDR3 sequence is 12 residues long. This CDR3 reads CASRTGYEKLFF. In nucleotides, the CDR3 is TGCGCCAGCAGGACAGGGTATGAAAAACTGTTTTTT.

The CDR3 protein is CASSEIPYNEQFF. CDR3 coding DNA: TGTGCCAGCAGTGAGATCCCCTACAATGAGCAGTTCTTC. The chain recombines TRBV27 with TRBJ2-1; no clear D gene. Trimming stripped 5 bases from V and 2 bases from J, with 7 bases between. Germline V lookup: CDR1 MNHEY, CDR2 SMNVEV (reference sequence). The CDR3 length is 13 residues.

This clone was recorded only once. The V call is TRBV5-1, the J call TRBJ2-6; D might be TRBD1 (6 bases). Trimming removed 2 bases from V and 0 bases from J, with 9 bases in between. Germline values: CDR1 SGHRS, CDR2 YFSETQ. CDR3 length: 16 residues. In nucleotides, the CDR3 is TGCGCCAGCAGCTTCGGACAGAACTCTGGGGCCAACGTCCTGACTTTC. Its translation is CASSFGQNSGANVLTF.

The J gene is TRBJ2-2, the V gene TRBV3-1 (or the pseudogene TRBV3-2); a weak D match, TRBD2 (6 bases). V was shortened by 4 bases and J by 7 bases, with 22 bases between the two germline ends. Per the germline V gene, CDR1 is LGHDT and CDR2 is YNNKEL (reference sequence). The CDR3 covers 17 residues. Here the CDR3 DNA reads TGTGCCAGCAGCCGGATCGTGGCTGGGGGAGGCGGCGGGGAGCTGTTTTTT. This gives the protein CASSRIVAGGGGGELFF.

This chain joins TRBV11-2 and TRBJ1-2; D is undetermined. The germline V gene has CDR1 SGHAT and CDR2 FQNNGV. The CDR3 length is 14 residues. The V end lost 1 base, the J end lost 3 bases, and 9 bases lay between the germline ends. The CDR3 DNA sequence: TGTGCCAGCAGCTTAGGCAGAGACTACTATGGCTACACCTTC. This translates into CASSLGRDYYGYTF.

This clone was recorded only once. V and J are TRBV3-1 (or the pseudogene TRBV3-2) and TRBJ2-4; D is unclear. V was cut by 0 bases and J by 4 bases, with 10 bases left in between. Germline assignment: CDR1 LGHDT and CDR2 YNNKEL (reference sequence). The CDR3 has 15 amino acids. The CDR3 sequence: CASSQEDTLKNIQYF. The DNA of the CDR3 is TGTGCCAGCAGCCAAGAAGACACTCTTAAAAACATTCAGTACTTC.

The genes are TRBV29-1 and TRBJ2-1; 14 bases are shared with TRBD2. The germline gives CDR1 SQVTM, CDR2 ANQGSEA. The CDR3 consists of 15 residues. With 5 bases clipped from V and 7 bases from J, the junction kept 7 bases outside the gene matches. The CDR3 protein is CSVRPTSGRGNEQFF. As DNA, the CDR3 is TGCAGCGTTCGCCCGACTAGCGGGAGGGGGAATGAGCAGTTCTTC.

This sequence joins TRBV10-3 and TRBJ2-7; maybe TRBD1 (5 bases). The CDR3 totals 14 residues. CDR1 is ENHRY, CDR2 SYGVKD, per germline. V lost 0 bases and J lost 3, with 9 bases in between. The CDR3 spells CAISESGHSYEQYF. In nucleotides, the CDR3 is TGTGCCATCAGTGAGTCCGGACACAGCTACGAGCAGTACTTC.

This clone was picked up a small number of times. This chain joins TRBV18 and TRBJ2-7; 8 bases match TRBD2. The germline gives CDR1 KGHSH, CDR2 LQKENI. This CDR3 comprises 14 residues. V dropped 5 bases and J dropped 6; count of bases not matched to a gene: 9. Here the CDR3 reads CASSGLGREAEQYF. The CDR3 DNA follows: TGTGCCAGCTCAGGACTAGGGCGGGAGGCCGAGCAGTACTTC.

The chain is built from TRBV19 and TRBJ2-5, with D maybe TRBD2 (6 bases). The CDR3 spans 14 residues. Germline CDR1 is LNHDA and CDR2 is SQIVND (reference sequence). Trimming pared 6 bases from V and 5 bases from J, leaving 16 bases between. The CDR3 is CASRSLANGETQYF. CDR3 bases: TGTGCCAGTAGAAGCCTAGCGAATGGTGAGACCCAGTACTTC.

The chain links TRBV7-9 to TRBJ1-4, with 9 bases lining up with TRBD1. CDR1 is SEHNR, CDR2 FQNEAQ, per germline (reference sequence). There are 15 residues in the CDR3. V trimming: 1 base; J trimming: 6 bases; junction bases outside the gene matches: 3. CDR3 nucleotide sequence: TGTGCCAGCAGCTTAGGGGACAGGGTTTATGAAAAACTGTTTTTT. Translating gives CASSLGDRVYEKLFF.

The chain joins TRBV27 to TRBJ2-2; 9 positions match TRBD1. This CDR3 is 15 amino acids long. Trimming took 5 bases from V and 3 from J; bases not matched to a gene: 4. The germline V gene has CDR1 MNHEY and CDR2 SMNVEV (reference sequence). In nucleotides, the CDR3 is TGTGCCAGCAGTCCATACAGGGGGCACACCGGGGAGCTGTTTTTT. This encodes CASSPYRGHTGELFF.

The chain joins TRBV19 to TRBJ2-1; 8 bases align to TRBD2. Germline lookup yields CDR1 LNHDA and CDR2 SQIVND (reference sequence). The ends lost 9 bases at V and 7 bases at J; junction bases unmatched: 11. The length of the CDR3 is 14 residues. Here the CDR3 reads CASGGELQHNEQFF. In DNA form, the CDR3 reads TGTGCCAGCGGGGGGGAGTTACAACATAATGAGCAGTTCTTC.

The genes are TRBV11-2 and TRBJ2-4; 8 nucleotides match TRBD2. Germline V CDR1 and CDR2: SGHAT, FQNNGV. Trimming cost V 0 bases and J 13 bases; bases outside gene matches: 14. The CDR3 is 16 residues long. The DNA for the CDR3 is TGTGCCAGCAGCTTAGATCGGGGAACTAGCGGACCCCTCCAGTACTTC. Translating gives CASSLDRGTSGPLQYF.